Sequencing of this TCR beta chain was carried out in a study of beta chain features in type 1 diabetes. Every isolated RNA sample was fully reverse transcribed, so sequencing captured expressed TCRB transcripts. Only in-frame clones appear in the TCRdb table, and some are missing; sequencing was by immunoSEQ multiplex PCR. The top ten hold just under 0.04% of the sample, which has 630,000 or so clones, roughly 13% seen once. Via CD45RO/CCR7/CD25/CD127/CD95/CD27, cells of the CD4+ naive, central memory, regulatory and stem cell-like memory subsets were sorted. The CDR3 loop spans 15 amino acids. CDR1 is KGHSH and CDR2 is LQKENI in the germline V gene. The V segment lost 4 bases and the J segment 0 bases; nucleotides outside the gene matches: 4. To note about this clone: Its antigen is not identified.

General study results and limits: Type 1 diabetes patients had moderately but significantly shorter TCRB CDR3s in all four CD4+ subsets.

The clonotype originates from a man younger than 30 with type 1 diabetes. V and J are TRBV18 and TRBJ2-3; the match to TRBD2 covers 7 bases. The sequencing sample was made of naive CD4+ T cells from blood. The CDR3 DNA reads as TGTGCCAGCTCACGAGGCGGGGGTAGCACAGATACGCAGTATTTT. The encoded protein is CASSRGGGSTDTQYF.